The subject of this entry is one T cell receptor (beta chain). Antigen specificity is unknown. These data come from a study of T cells in localized non-small cell lung cancer. Whole-study results and caveats: Highest T cell clonality was seen in uninvolved adjacent lung, surpassing that measured in tumor. Detection in adjacent lung was observed for a median 57 of the top 100 tumor clones. Heterogeneity is still possible, as just one tumor region was sequenced.

V lost 8 bases and J lost 6, with 14 bases in between. In germline, CDR1 is MNHNY, CDR2 SVGAGI (reference sequence). The CDR3 spans 12 residues. Some clones are missing from TCRdb's copy, which holds only in-frame ones; the method was immunoSEQ multiplex PCR. The sample shows fewer than 30,000 clones, roughly nine tenths of them seen only once. This chain joins TRBV6-6 and TRBJ2-7; a weak D match, TRBD1 (6 bases). The source was peripheral blood, collected before any cancer treatment. The origin of this receptor is a woman aged 35 to 70 with stage I lung adenocarcinoma. This chain's CDR3 is CASHTGYGEQYF. In nucleotides, the CDR3 is TGTGCCAGCCATACAGGGTATGGCGAGCAGTACTTC.